This T cell receptor beta chain was observed in a study of T cell responses to AZD1222 COVID-19 vaccine. Findings and limits, study-wide: Researchers report vaccine-associated CD4 TCRs spanning spike, with dominance at 160-218 and 743-854. Donors skewed white British and female; clonal diversity was possibly underestimated.

The CDR3 runs 11 residues. The germline CDR1 and CDR2 sequences are MDHEN and SYDVKM. The V gene lost 4 bases and the J gene lost 8 bases, with 8 bases spanning the gap. Analysis merged second doses at about 4 or about 12 weeks. Details on this clone: No antigen is known for it.

Measured with immunoSEQ multiplex PCR; TCRdb has only the in-frame clones, and not every one. The table has 95,000 to 120,000 clones, approximately 88% seen once; the top ten hold around 6%. The clonotype comes from an adult who received the AZD1222 COVID-19 vaccine. This sequence joins TRBV28 and TRBJ1-2; D is unresolved. The sequencing here drew on peripheral blood, taken 28 days after the second AZD1222 dose. The chain's CDR3 is CASSSPRGYTF. In DNA, the CDR3 is TGTGCCAGCAGTTCGCCGCGGGGCTACACCTTC.